This TCR beta chain was captured by sequencing in a study of regulatory T cells in long-lasting Graves disease. The time point is: newly diagnosed GD, antithyroid drugs for less than 3 months. The TCR library used RNA extracted from PBMCs. It was an endocrinology department in Xi'an, China, that provided the patients. This clonotype was recorded at least ten times. Building of the TCR beta libraries involved iRepertoire HTBI primers and Arm-PCR of CDR3 regions. TCRdb redid the calling of the multiplex PCR reads with MiXCR, one entry per CDR3 protein. This sample has around 250,000 distinct CDR3 sequences, with around 19% found just once. Germline V gene lookup returns CDR1 LGHNA and CDR2 YSLEER. The junction had 4 bases not matched to a gene; V was cut back by 0 bases and J by 4 bases. The CDR3 covers 16 residues.

This chain links TRBV4-3 with TRBJ2-1; TRBD2 aligns across 9 bases. The TCR sequence derives from a female donor with Graves disease. Material: peripheral blood mononuclear cells (PBMCs), obtained at new diagnosis, from a patient treated with antithyroid drugs. This CDR3 reads CASSQEFLAGYNEQFF. The CDR3 DNA reads TGCGCCAGCAGCCAAGAGTTCCTAGCGGGATACAATGAGCAGTTCTTC.